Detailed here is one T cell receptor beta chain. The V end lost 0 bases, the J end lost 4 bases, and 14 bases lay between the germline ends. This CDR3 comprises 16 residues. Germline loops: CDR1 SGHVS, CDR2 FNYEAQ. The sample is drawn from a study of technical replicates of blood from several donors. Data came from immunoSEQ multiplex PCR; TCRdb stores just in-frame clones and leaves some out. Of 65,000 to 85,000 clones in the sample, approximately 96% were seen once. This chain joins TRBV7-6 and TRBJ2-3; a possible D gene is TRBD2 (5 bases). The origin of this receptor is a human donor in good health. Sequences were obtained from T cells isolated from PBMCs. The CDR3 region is CASSLARGGGPDTQYF. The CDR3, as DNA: TGTGCCAGCAGCTTAGCCCGGGGTGGAGGCCCAGATACGCAGTATTTT.